This T cell receptor (beta chain) was recovered during a study of T cell responses to AZD1222 COVID-19 vaccine. Regarding the study as a whole: It was only 6 or 7 AZD1222 recipients who were seropositive at baseline. Repertoire sampling was restricted to post-peak T cell response timepoints. Spike as a whole was targeted by vaccine-associated CD4 TCRs, dominant at 160-218 and 743-854. Close to half of spike-specific TCRs reportedly recognize unmutated variant regions.

This clone appeared a single time. Its antigen is not known. Clones were sequenced by immunoSEQ multiplex PCR, and TCRdb holds only the in-frame ones, with some missing. Of over 130,000 clones in the sample, around 90% were seen once. The TCR sequence derives from an adult who received the AZD1222 COVID-19 vaccine. The sample here was peripheral blood, taken 28 days after the second AZD1222 dose.

Here the CDR3 reads CASSPPMGGEYEQYF. The CDR3 DNA reads as TGTGCCAGCTCACCACCGATGGGGGGCGAATACGAGCAGTACTTC. This chain links TRBV18 with TRBJ2-7; the D gene could be TRBD1 or TRBD2 (6 bases each). The V gene's germline CDR1 is KGHSH and CDR2 LQKENI. The CDR3 runs to 15 residues. With 0 bases removed from V and 4 bases from J, the gap between germline ends came to 13 bases.